This TCR beta chain originates from a study of Graves' ophthalmopathy and Graves' hyperthyroidism. This clonotype came up many times. Investigators amplified TCR beta CDR3 regions from RNA transcripts. HTBI primers were employed in first-round RT-PCR, then a second-round multiplex PCR followed. From the multiplex PCR reads, TCRdb called clonotypes with MiXCR, one entry per CDR3 protein. The sample lists approximately 380,000 distinct CDR3 sequences, under 25% seen once, with approximately 3.2% in the top ten. Stable hyperthyroidism meant no progression to ophthalmopathy within 18 months of follow-up. Sampling approximately 11 ml of fresh peripheral blood provided the PBMCs. The sequence was obtained from a woman between 18 and 29 years old with stable Graves' hyperthyroidism. The sequenced sample was peripheral blood.

This CDR3 is CASSRTSGVYEQYF. CDR3 coding DNA: TGTGCCAGTAGTCGGACTAGCGGAGTTTACGAGCAGTACTTC. The rearrangement links TRBV19 to TRBJ2-7, with TRBD2 matching 10 bases. Losses at the gene ends were 5 bases for V and 4 bases for J; bases not matched to a gene: 5. Germline values: CDR1 LNHDA, CDR2 SQIVND (reference sequence). The CDR3 runs to 14 residues.